A selection of T cell receptor beta chains follows, all from one sample in a study of T cells in Graves' hyperthyroidism and ophthalmopathy. Using its own MiXCR run on the multiplex PCR reads, TCRdb lists one record per CDR3 protein. The table lists about 400,000 distinct CDR3 sequences, roughly 14% of them singletons. Sequenced: blood. These receptors originate from a woman between 25 and 40 years old with Graves' ophthalmopathy. Each CDR3 is given with its conserved first and last residue. Each record gives: clone size, V gene, D gene, J gene, CDR3 protein, CDR3 DNA. D genes are given only for firm matches. The size entry is marked missing in some rows and otherwise reads once, few, many or a size class.

clone_size: many; v_call: TRBV27; d_call: .; j_call: TRBJ1-4; cdr3_aa: CASSLIEKLFF; cdr3_nt: TGTGCCAGCAGTTTAATCGAAAAACTGTTTTTT
clone_size: few; v_call: TRBV5-6; d_call: .; j_call: TRBJ2-1; cdr3_aa: CASGLWLNWGNEQFF; cdr3_nt: TGTGCCAGCGGCTTGTGGTTAAACTGGGGCAATGAGCAGTTCTTC
clone_size: .; v_call: TRBV19; d_call: TRBD1; j_call: TRBJ2-7; cdr3_aa: CASSIRTGQGEQYF; cdr3_nt: TGTGCCAGTAGTATTAGGACAGGGCAGGGCGAGCAGTACTTC
clone_size: many; v_call: TRBV6-1; d_call: .; j_call: TRBJ2-3; cdr3_aa: CASSVGQTDTQYF; cdr3_nt: TGTGCCAGCAGTGTTGGCCAAACAGATACGCAGTATTTT
clone_size: many; v_call: TRBV28; d_call: .; j_call: TRBJ2-7; cdr3_aa: CASSLGWSSYEQYF; cdr3_nt: TGTGCCAGCAGTTTGGGTTGGAGCTCCTACGAGCAGTACTTC
clone_size: many; v_call: TRBV18; d_call: .; j_call: TRBJ2-5; cdr3_aa: CASSVTMEETQYF; cdr3_nt: TGTGCCAGCTCAGTCACAATGGAGGAGACCCAGTACTTC
clone_size: .; v_call: TRBV15; d_call: .; j_call: TRBJ2-1; cdr3_aa: CATSRGDNEQFF; cdr3_nt: TGTGCCACCAGCAGAGGGGACAATGAGCAGTTCTTC
clone_size: many; v_call: TRBV2; d_call: TRBD1; j_call: TRBJ1-1; cdr3_aa: CASQGGGEAFF; cdr3_nt: TGTGCCAGTCAGGGGGGCGGCGAAGCTTTCTTT
clone_size: many; v_call: TRBV18; d_call: TRBD1; j_call: TRBJ2-3; cdr3_aa: CASSPGQGGPTDTQYF; cdr3_nt: TGTGCCAGCTCACCGGGACAGGGGGGCCCCACAGATACGCAGTATTTT
clone_size: .; v_call: TRBV5-1; d_call: TRBD1; j_call: TRBJ2-3; cdr3_aa: CASSWPRDRETDTQYF; cdr3_nt: TGCGCCAGCAGCTGGCCCCGGGACAGGGAAACAGATACGCAGTATTTT
clone_size: many; v_call: TRBV3-1; d_call: TRBD1; j_call: TRBJ1-5; cdr3_aa: CASSQRTGTGVLSQHF; cdr3_nt: TGTGCCAGCAGCCAACGGACAGGAACAGGGGTATTGTCCCAGCATTTT
clone_size: .; v_call: TRBV10-2; d_call: TRBD1; j_call: TRBJ1-2; cdr3_aa: CASSESTGQGGPF; cdr3_nt: TGCGCCAGCAGTGAGTCGACGGGACAGGGGGGACCCTTC
clone_size: many; v_call: TRBV20-1; d_call: .; j_call: TRBJ1-1; cdr3_aa: CSATRRLSEAFF; cdr3_nt: TGCAGTGCTACCCGCCGATTGTCTGAAGCTTTCTTT
clone_size: .; v_call: TRBV10-2; d_call: TRBD1; j_call: TRBJ2-1; cdr3_aa: CASWDGTGEGNEQFF; cdr3_nt: TGCGCCAGCTGGGATGGGACAGGGGAAGGCAATGAGCAGTTCTTC
clone_size: .; v_call: TRBV11-2; d_call: .; j_call: TRBJ2-1; cdr3_aa: CASSLVRLGYEQFF; cdr3_nt: TGTGCCAGCAGCTTAGTGCGACTAGGGTATGAGCAGTTCTTC
clone_size: few; v_call: TRBV6-1; d_call: .; j_call: TRBJ2-4; cdr3_aa: CASSESSKNIQYF; cdr3_nt: TGTGCCAGCAGTGAATCATCCAAAAACATTCAGTACTTC
clone_size: few; v_call: TRBV9; d_call: TRBD1; j_call: TRBJ2-7; cdr3_aa: CASSEGQVRPEQYF; cdr3_nt: TGTGCCAGCAGCGAGGGACAGGTACGCCCCGAGCAGTACTTC
clone_size: many; v_call: TRBV11-3; d_call: TRBD1; j_call: TRBJ1-1; cdr3_aa: CASSSAPGTGNTEAFF; cdr3_nt: TGTGCCAGCAGCTCGGCCCCCGGGACAGGGAACACTGAAGCTTTCTTT